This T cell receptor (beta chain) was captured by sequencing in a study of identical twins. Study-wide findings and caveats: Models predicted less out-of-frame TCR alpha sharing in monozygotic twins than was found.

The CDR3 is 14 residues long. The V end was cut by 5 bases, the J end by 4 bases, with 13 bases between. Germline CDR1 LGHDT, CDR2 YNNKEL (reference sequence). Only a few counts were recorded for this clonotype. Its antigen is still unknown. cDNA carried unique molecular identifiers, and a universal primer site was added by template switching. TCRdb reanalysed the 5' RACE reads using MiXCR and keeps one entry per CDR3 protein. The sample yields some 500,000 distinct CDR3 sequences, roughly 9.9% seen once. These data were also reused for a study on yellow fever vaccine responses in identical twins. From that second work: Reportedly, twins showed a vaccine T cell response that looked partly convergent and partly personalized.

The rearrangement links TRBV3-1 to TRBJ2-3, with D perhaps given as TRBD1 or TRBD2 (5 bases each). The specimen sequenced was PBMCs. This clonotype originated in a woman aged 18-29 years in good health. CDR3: CASSSTGAPDTQYF. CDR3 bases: TGTGCCAGCAGCTCTACCGGGGCCCCAGATACGCAGTATTTT.